This TCR beta chain appears in the sequencing data of a study of patients and donors after allogeneic stem cell transplantation. TCRdb analysed the RT-PCR reads with MiXCR anew, one entry per CDR3 protein. Of around 470 distinct CDR3 sequences detected, more than 0.6% appear once; the ten largest clones hold around 21%. This clonotype is large by share. V was pared by 7 bases and J by 8 bases, with 12 bases of the junction left unmatched. The CDR3 is 17 amino acids. Germline V gene sequence: CDR1 SGHNT, CDR2 YENEEA. The chain links TRBV11-3 to TRBJ2-1, with 15 positions matching TRBD2. Material for sequencing was blood, either unsorted or a sorted T cell fraction (not recorded which). This receptor was identified in a human donor who was either an allogeneic HSCT recipient or a stem cell or donor lymphocyte infusion donor (not recorded which). It is not recorded whose cells these are; they may come from a transplant donor. The CDR3 coding sequence is TGTGCCAGCACCCTCTCCGGGACTAGCGGGAGGATCGATGAGCAGTTCTTC. This translates into CASTLSGTSGRIDEQFF.